A selection of T cell receptor beta chains follows, all from one sample in a study of low-dose radiotherapy and immunotherapy resistance in tumors. TCRdb independently ran MiXCR on the reads; one entry per CDR3 protein. Among more than 90,000 distinct CDR3 sequences, roughly 20% were seen once, and the ten largest hold roughly 4%. Sequenced here: PBMCs, sampled after low-dose radiotherapy plus immunotherapy. The receptor source for this set is a male donor with prostate cancer. Each CDR3 is given with its conserved first and last residue. Fields, in order: J gene, D gene, clone size, V gene, CDR3 protein, CDR3 DNA. D genes are given only for firm matches. Clone sizes are given selectively: once, few, many, or a class where the clone is expanded.

J: TRBJ1-2; D: NA; size: NA; V: TRBV12-3/TRBV12-4; CDR3: CASSFGSSYGYTF; DNA: TGTGCCAGCAGTTTTGGCAGTTCCTATGGCTACACCTTC
J: TRBJ2-3; D: TRBD2; size: many; V: TRBV20-1; CDR3: CSSGSIGWGGDTQYF; DNA: TGCAGCAGCGGGAGCATCGGCTGGGGAGGAGATACGCAGTATTTT
J: TRBJ2-7; D: TRBD1; size: many; V: TRBV24-1; CDR3: CAAPTGSLYEQYF; DNA: TGTGCCGCTCCGACAGGGAGTCTCTACGAGCAGTACTTC
J: TRBJ2-7; D: NA; size: NA; V: TRBV4-3; CDR3: CASSQVVPDEQYF; DNA: TGCGCCAGCAGCCAAGTAGTTCCAGACGAGCAGTACTTC
J: TRBJ2-7; D: NA; size: few; V: TRBV28; CDR3: CASSAGYDSFYEQYF; DNA: TGTGCCAGCAGTGCCGGGTACGACTCATTCTACGAGCAGTACTTC
J: TRBJ2-7; D: TRBD1; size: few; V: TRBV27; CDR3: CASSVGTAYEQYF; DNA: TGTGCCAGCAGTGTAGGGACAGCCTACGAGCAGTACTTC
J: TRBJ1-1; D: NA; size: many; V: TRBV20-1; CDR3: CSASLSLNTEAFF; DNA: TGCAGTGCTAGTTTGAGTCTGAACACTGAAGCTTTCTTT
J: TRBJ2-1; D: NA; size: NA; V: TRBV11-2; CDR3: CASSSPVDSRNEQFF; DNA: TGTGCCAGCAGCTCCCCAGTGGACAGCAGAAATGAGCAGTTCTTC
J: TRBJ2-2; D: NA; size: many; V: TRBV12-3/TRBV12-4; CDR3: CASSLSGINTGELFF; DNA: TGTGCCAGCAGTTTGTCAGGGATTAACACCGGGGAGCTGTTTTTT
J: TRBJ2-6; D: NA; size: NA; V: TRBV5-6; CDR3: CASSRQLSSGANVLIF; DNA: TGTGCCAGCAGTCGACAGCTAAGCTCTGGGGCCAACGTCCTGATTTTC
J: TRBJ2-1; D: TRBD1; size: many; V: TRBV29-1; CDR3: CSVRTGGGGNEQFF; DNA: TGCAGCGTACGGACAGGGGGAGGAGGCAATGAGCAGTTCTTC
J: TRBJ2-7; D: TRBD2; size: many; V: TRBV7-9; CDR3: CASSLAGEGRVEQYF; DNA: TGTGCCAGCAGCTTAGCTGGGGAGGGAAGGGTCGAGCAGTACTTC
J: TRBJ1-1; D: NA; size: many; V: TRBV18; CDR3: CASSPSSATNTEAFF; DNA: TGTGCCAGCTCACCTAGTTCGGCAACGAACACTGAAGCTTTCTTT
J: TRBJ2-7; D: TRBD2; size: many; V: TRBV7-9; CDR3: CASSLVAGSSYEQYF; DNA: TGTGCCAGCAGCTTAGTAGCGGGGAGCTCCTACGAGCAGTACTTC
J: TRBJ2-1; D: NA; size: many; V: TRBV13; CDR3: CASSLGVNEQFF; DNA: TGTGCCAGCAGCTTAGGAGTGAATGAGCAGTTCTTC
J: TRBJ2-2; D: NA; size: NA; V: TRBV2; CDR3: CASRRGETGELFF; DNA: TGTGCCAGCAGGCGTGGGGAGACCGGGGAGCTGTTTTTT
J: TRBJ2-7; D: NA; size: many; V: TRBV6-2/TRBV6-3; CDR3: CASPGPLRGLEQYF; DNA: TGTGCCAGCCCAGGCCCCCTTAGAGGCCTCGAGCAGTACTTC
J: TRBJ2-3; D: NA; size: many; V: TRBV5-1; CDR3: CASSWSESTDTQYF; DNA: TGCGCCAGCAGCTGGTCGGAAAGCACAGATACGCAGTATTTT
J: TRBJ1-1; D: TRBD1; size: many; V: TRBV6-1; CDR3: CASSEAPGGNTEAFF; DNA: TGTGCCAGCAGTGAAGCCCCAGGGGGAAACACTGAAGCTTTCTTT
J: TRBJ1-1; D: NA; size: many; V: TRBV5-1; CDR3: CASTAPGQMNTEAFF; DNA: TGCGCCAGCACCGCCCCCGGACAGATGAACACTGAAGCTTTCTTT
J: TRBJ1-6; D: TRBD1; size: many; V: TRBV23-1; CDR3: CASSQGQGRSPLHF; DNA: TGCGCCAGCAGTCAGGGACAGGGGAGATCACCCCTCCACTTT
J: TRBJ2-1; D: TRBD2; size: many; V: TRBV10-3; CDR3: CATGASGRGDEQFF; DNA: TGTGCCACCGGGGCCAGCGGACGGGGGGATGAGCAGTTCTTC
J: TRBJ2-7; D: NA; size: many; V: TRBV25-1; CDR3: CASSEFDGTYEQYF; DNA: TGTGCCAGCAGTGAGTTCGACGGAACCTACGAGCAGTACTTC
J: TRBJ2-1; D: NA; size: NA; V: TRBV20-1; CDR3: CSASPVVSYNEQFF; DNA: TGCAGTGCTAGTCCGGTAGTTTCCTACAATGAGCAGTTCTTC
J: TRBJ2-7; D: TRBD1; size: many; V: TRBV5-1; CDR3: CASGRPGQGNEQYF; DNA: TGCGCCAGCGGACGACCGGGACAGGGTAACGAGCAGTACTTC
J: TRBJ2-1; D: NA; size: few; V: TRBV11-2; CDR3: CASSLVGGYNEQFF; DNA: TGTGCCAGCAGCTTAGTTGGCGGGTACAATGAGCAGTTCTTC
J: TRBJ2-1; D: NA; size: NA; V: TRBV6-2/TRBV6-3; CDR3: CASSRAASYNEQFF; DNA: TGTGCCAGCAGTCGCGCGGCCTCCTACAATGAGCAGTTCTTC
J: TRBJ2-1; D: TRBD2; size: many; V: TRBV7-2; CDR3: CASSAGTSGGAIDEQFF; DNA: TGTGCCAGCAGCGCCGGGACTAGCGGGGGGGCAATCGATGAGCAGTTCTTC
J: TRBJ2-3; D: NA; size: many; V: TRBV20-1; CDR3: CSAIFSTDTQYF; DNA: TGCAGTGCTATCTTCTCCACAGATACGCAGTATTTT
J: TRBJ2-3; D: NA; size: many; V: TRBV7-3; CDR3: CASSFLRADTQYF; DNA: TGTGCCAGCAGCTTCCTAAGGGCAGATACGCAGTATTTT
J: TRBJ1-1; D: NA; size: many; V: TRBV5-6; CDR3: CASSFGRAEAFF; DNA: TGTGCCAGCAGTTTTGGAAGGGCTGAAGCTTTCTTT
J: TRBJ1-2; D: NA; size: many; V: TRBV2; CDR3: CASSEVWQDPYTF; DNA: TGTGCCAGCAGTGAAGTATGGCAGGACCCCTACACCTTC
J: TRBJ2-3; D: NA; size: NA; V: TRBV20-1; CDR3: CSARLGSDTDTQYF; DNA: TGCAGTGCTCGTCTCGGGAGTGACACAGATACGCAGTATTTT
J: TRBJ2-4; D: NA; size: many; V: TRBV20-1; CDR3: CSARDRGLVGNIQYF; DNA: TGCAGTGCTAGAGATCGAGGGCTAGTGGGAAACATTCAGTACTTC
J: TRBJ2-7; D: NA; size: NA; V: TRBV5-3; CDR3: CASSQPRDTLGEQYF; DNA: TGTGCCAGCAGCCAACCCCGGGACACCTTGGGAGAGCAGTACTTC
J: TRBJ2-5; D: NA; size: NA; V: TRBV15; CDR3: CATSRVRWQETQYF; DNA: TGTGCCACCAGCAGAGTTCGTTGGCAAGAGACCCAGTACTTC
J: TRBJ2-2; D: NA; size: many; V: TRBV12-3/TRBV12-4; CDR3: CASTKGSGELFF; DNA: TGTGCCAGTACCAAAGGGAGCGGGGAGCTGTTTTTT
J: TRBJ2-7; D: TRBD2; size: many; V: TRBV9; CDR3: CASSVGPGLAGGNEQYF; DNA: TGTGCCAGCAGCGTAGGGCCGGGACTAGCGGGGGGAAACGAGCAGTACTTC
J: TRBJ2-1; D: TRBD2; size: NA; V: TRBV6-2/TRBV6-3; CDR3: CASSELAGGYNEQFF; DNA: TGTGCCAGCAGTGAACTAGCGGGGGGCTACAATGAGCAGTTCTTC
J: TRBJ1-6; D: NA; size: many; V: TRBV5-6; CDR3: CASSPLAPKDSPLHF; DNA: TGTGCCAGCAGCCCGCTGGCGCCAAAGGATTCACCCCTCCACTTT